A single sample is the source of the 8 T cell receptor beta chains below, sequenced in a study of cytomegalovirus exposure and HLA in healthy donors. The PCR ran on 60 Vbeta and 13 Jbeta primers. Produced via immunoSEQ multiplex PCR; TCRdb's table is partial and in-frame only. The sample has 120,000 to 150,000 clones, around 65% seen once. Sample: PBMCs. Source of these receptors: a male donor in good health and CMV-seronegative.

The chain recombines TRBV6-5 with TRBJ2-3; D not certain. Looked up from germline, CDR1 is MNHEY and CDR2 is SVGAGI. This CDR3 is 13 amino acids long. With 5 bases removed from V and 1 base from J, the gap between germline ends came to 7 bases. CDR3 sequence (DNA): TGTGCCAGCAGTAGAGAGGGCACAGATACGCAGTATTTT. Encoded protein: CASSREGTDTQYF.

CDR3 protein: CASSYRTSGTDTQYF. The CDR3, as DNA: TGTGCCAGCAGTTACCGGACTAGCGGCACAGATACGCAGTATTTT. This chain uses TRBV6-5 with TRBJ2-3, with 9 bases lining up with TRBD2. Germline loops: CDR1 MNHEY, CDR2 SVGAGI. The V gene end was trimmed by 2 bases and the J gene end by 1 base; junction bases not matched to a gene: 1. This CDR3 spans 15 amino acids.

The chain combines TRBV7-9 with TRBJ1-4; 9 bases map to TRBD1. The CDR3 runs to 15 residues. The V and J ends lost 4 bases and 5 bases, in that order; junction bases with no gene match: 5. Germline CDR1 is SEHNR and CDR2 is FQNEAQ (reference sequence). CDR3 loop: CASSSSGTGNEKLFF. In nucleotides, the CDR3 is TGTGCCAGCAGCTCTTCCGGGACAGGGAATGAAAAACTGTTTTTT.

Only a few counts were recorded for this clone. The chain joins TRBV2 to TRBJ1-1, with D possibly being TRBD1 (6 bases). The germline CDR1 and CDR2 sequences are SNHLY and FYNNEI. Deletions cut 10 bases from V and 2 bases from J, with 11 bases between. The CDR3 has 12 amino acids. CDR3 DNA: TGTGCCATTCACAGGGTTAACACTGAAGCTTTCTTT. This sequence encodes CAIHRVNTEAFF.

The genes are TRBV21-1 and TRBJ2-5; the table's D call TRBD1 went unverified against the DNA. The J call may be incorrect, as the DNA end agrees better with TRBJ2-7. TRBV21-1 is a pseudogene locus. The CDR3 totals 13 residues. DNA for the CDR3: TGTGCCAGCAGCTCGGGACAGGGCTACGAGCAGTACTTC. It specifies CASSSGQGYEQYF.

J is TRBJ1-2 and V is TRBV9, with D unclear. Trimming pared 4 bases from V and 6 bases from J, leaving 10 bases between. The CDR3 is made up of 12 amino acids. CDR1 and CDR2 (germline): SGDLS, YYNGEE. The DNA of the CDR3 is TGTGCCAGCAGCTCTAACGCGGATGGCTACACCTTC. Amino acids: CASSSNADGYTF.

J is TRBJ1-5 and V is TRBV6-6; D might be TRBD1 (5 bases). V gave up 2 bases and J gave up 1 base, with 9 bases separating them. CDR1 and CDR2 (germline): MNHNY, SVGAGI (reference sequence). CDR3 length: 15 residues. This chain's CDR3 is CASSYEEGSNQPQHF. The CDR3 nucleotides read TGTGCCAGCAGTTACGAGGAGGGGAGCAATCAGCCCCAGCATTTT.

V usage is TRBV30 and J usage is TRBJ2-3, with D tentatively TRBD2 (7 bases). Germline-derived CDR1 and CDR2 are GTSNPN and SVGIG (reference sequence). CDR3 length equals 15 residues. The CDR3 is CAGARGALYTDTQYF. The DNA of the CDR3 is TGTGCTGGTGCCCGGGGGGCCCTCTACACAGATACGCAGTATTTT.